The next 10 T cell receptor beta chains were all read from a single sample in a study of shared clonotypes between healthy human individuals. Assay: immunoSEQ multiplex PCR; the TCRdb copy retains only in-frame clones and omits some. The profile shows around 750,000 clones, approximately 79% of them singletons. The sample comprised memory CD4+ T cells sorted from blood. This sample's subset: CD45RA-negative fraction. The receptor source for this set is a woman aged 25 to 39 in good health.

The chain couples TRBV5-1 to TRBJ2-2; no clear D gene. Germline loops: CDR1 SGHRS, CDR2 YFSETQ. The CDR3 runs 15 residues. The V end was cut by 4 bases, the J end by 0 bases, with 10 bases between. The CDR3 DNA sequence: TGCGCCAGCAGCCTTGCGAATGCGAACACCGGGGAGCTGTTTTTT. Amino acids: CASSLANANTGELFF.

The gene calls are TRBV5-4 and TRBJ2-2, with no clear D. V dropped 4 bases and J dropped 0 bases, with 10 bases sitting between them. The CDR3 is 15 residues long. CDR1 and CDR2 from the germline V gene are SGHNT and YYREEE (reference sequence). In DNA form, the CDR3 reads TGTGCCAGCAGCAAGAATCAGGCGAACACCGGGGAGCTGTTTTTT. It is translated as CASSKNQANTGELFF. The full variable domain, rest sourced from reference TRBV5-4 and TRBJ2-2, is ETGVTQSPTHLIKTRGQQVTLRCSSQSGHNTVSWYQQALGQGPQFIFQYYREEENGRGNFPPRFSGLQFPNYSSELNVNALELDDSALYLCASSKNQANTGELFFGEGSRLTVL.

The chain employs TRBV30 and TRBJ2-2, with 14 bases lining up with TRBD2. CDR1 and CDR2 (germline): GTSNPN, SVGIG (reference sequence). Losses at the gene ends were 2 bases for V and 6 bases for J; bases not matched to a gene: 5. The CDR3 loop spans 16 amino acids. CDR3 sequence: CAWSSRLAGGPGELFF. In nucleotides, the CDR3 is TGTGCCTGGAGTTCCCGACTAGCGGGAGGGCCCGGGGAGCTGTTTTTT.

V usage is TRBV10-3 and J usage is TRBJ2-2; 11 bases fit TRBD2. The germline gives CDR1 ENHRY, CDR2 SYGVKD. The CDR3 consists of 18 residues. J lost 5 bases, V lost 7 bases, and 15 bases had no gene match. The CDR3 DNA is TGTGCCATCATGGGAGGCGCACTAGCGGGAGTTGGGACCGGGGAGCTGTTTTTT. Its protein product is CAIMGGALAGVGTGELFF.

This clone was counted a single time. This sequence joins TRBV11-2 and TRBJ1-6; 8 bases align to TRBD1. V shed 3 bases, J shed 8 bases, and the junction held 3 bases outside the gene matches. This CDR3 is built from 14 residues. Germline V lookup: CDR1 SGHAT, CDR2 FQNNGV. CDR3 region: CASSLGQADSPLHF. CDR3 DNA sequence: TGTGCCAGCAGCTTGGGACAGGCGGATTCACCCCTCCACTTT. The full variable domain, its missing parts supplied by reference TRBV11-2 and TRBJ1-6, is EAGVAQSPRYKIIEKRQSVAFWCNPISGHATLYWYQQILGQGPKLLIQFQNNGVVDDSQLPKDRFSAERLKGVDSTLKIQPAKLEDSAVYLCASSLGQADSPLHFGNGTRLTVT.

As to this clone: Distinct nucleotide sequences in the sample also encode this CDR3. CDR3 coding DNA: TGCGCCAGCAGCTCAACAGGGGGGCTACAAGAGACCCAGTACTTC. Translated, it gives CASSSTGGLQETQYF. The rearrangement uses TRBV5-1 and TRBJ2-5; 8 bases map to TRBD1. Germline CDR1 reads SGHRS; CDR2 reads YFSETQ. The CDR3 totals 15 residues. Trimming at V came to 3 bases and at J to 2 bases, leaving 6 bases not matched to a gene.

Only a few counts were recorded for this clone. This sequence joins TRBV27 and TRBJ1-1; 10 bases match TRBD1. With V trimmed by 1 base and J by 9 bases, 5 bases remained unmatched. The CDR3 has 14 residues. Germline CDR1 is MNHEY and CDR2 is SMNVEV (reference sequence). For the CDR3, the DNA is TGTGCCAGCAGTTTATGGGGACAGGGGCGACAAGCTTTCTTT. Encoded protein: CASSLWGQGRQAFF.

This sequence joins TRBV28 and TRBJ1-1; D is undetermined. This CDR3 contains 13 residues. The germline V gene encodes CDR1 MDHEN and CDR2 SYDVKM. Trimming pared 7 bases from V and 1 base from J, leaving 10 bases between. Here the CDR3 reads CASTRRTNTEAFF. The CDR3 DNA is TGTGCCAGCACGCGACGGACGAACACTGAAGCTTTCTTT. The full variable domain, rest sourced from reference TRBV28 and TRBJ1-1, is DVKVTQSSRYLVKRTGEKVFLECVQDMDHENMFWYRQDPGLGLRLIYFSYDVKMKEKGDIPEGYSVSREKKERFSLILESASTNQTSMYLCASTRRTNTEAFFGQGTRLTVV.

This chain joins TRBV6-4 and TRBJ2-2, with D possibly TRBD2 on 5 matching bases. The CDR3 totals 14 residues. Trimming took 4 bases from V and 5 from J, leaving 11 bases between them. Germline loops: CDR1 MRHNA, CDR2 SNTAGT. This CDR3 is CASSGNRDTGELFF. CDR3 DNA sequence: TGTGCCAGCAGTGGGAACCGGGATACCGGGGAGCTGTTTTTT.

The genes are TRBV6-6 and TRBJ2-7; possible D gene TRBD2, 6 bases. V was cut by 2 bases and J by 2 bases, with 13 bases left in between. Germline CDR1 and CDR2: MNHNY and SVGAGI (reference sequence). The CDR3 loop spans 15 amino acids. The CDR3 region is CASSYRLGGTYEQYF. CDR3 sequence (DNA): TGTGCCAGCAGTTACCGACTAGGAGGGACCTACGAGCAGTACTTC.